This T cell receptor beta chain emerged from a study of T cell responses to AZD1222 COVID-19 vaccine. Study-level results: Baseline seropositivity characterized only a handful of AZD1222 recipients. Reports indicate that nearly half of spike-specific TCRs are directed at unmutated variant regions. The donor cohort was predominantly white British with a female majority, and clonal diversity may have been underestimated.

Losses at the gene ends were 5 bases for V and 0 bases for J; bases not matched to a gene: 9. The V gene's germline CDR1 is MNHEY and CDR2 SMNVEV (reference sequence). This CDR3 has 17 residues. With respect to this clone: What it recognizes is unknown.

The repertoire was sequenced with immunoSEQ multiplex PCR; TCRdb's copy has only in-frame clones and lacks some. The table records about 110,000 clones, 70% to 90% of them present only once. Analysis merged second doses at about 4 or about 12 weeks. The receptor's source is an adult who received the AZD1222 COVID-19 vaccine. The chain has TRBV27 and TRBJ2-3; 9 nucleotides agree with TRBD1. Source: peripheral blood, taken 28 days after the second AZD1222 dose. The CDR3 nucleotides read TGTGCCAGCAGTCCAAATCACAGGGGGCCAAGCACAGATACGCAGTATTTT. Protein sequence: CASSPNHRGPSTDTQYF.